The 24 T cell receptor beta chains listed next were all sequenced from one sample in a study of cytomegalovirus exposure and HLA in healthy donors. With 60 Vbeta and 13 Jbeta primers, the PCR was carried out. The assay was immunoSEQ multiplex PCR, and TCRdb's table has in-frame clones only and misses some. Of about 200,000 clones listed, 70% to 85% were seen once; the top ten hold about 4.4%. Sequencing was done on a sample of PBMCs. All receptors come from a woman in her 30s in good health and CMV-seropositive.

This chain links TRBV27 with TRBJ1-5; 9 bases are shared with TRBD1. Germline trimming cut 5 bases from V and 5 bases from J; bases unmatched to any gene: 7. Germline V CDR1 and CDR2: MNHEY, SMNVEV (reference sequence). This CDR3 spans 15 amino acids. CDR3 DNA sequence: TGTGCCAGCAGTCTCAGAGGACAGGGGTATCAGCCCCAGCATTTT. This codes for CASSLRGQGYQPQHF.

V and J are TRBV15 and TRBJ1-2, with D possibly TRBD1 on 5 matching bases. V lost 5 bases and J lost 8, with 15 bases in between. Germline CDR1 LNHNV, CDR2 YYDKDF (reference sequence). The CDR3 is made up of 13 amino acids. The CDR3 DNA follows: TGTGCCACCAGCCCCCGACAGTCGGACGGCTACACCTTC. Translation: CATSPRQSDGYTF.

The chain couples TRBV5-6 to TRBJ2-5; 8 bases map to TRBD2. The CDR3 extends over 18 amino acids. CDR1 and CDR2 from the germline V gene are SGHDT and YYEEEE. V lost 0 bases to trimming and J lost 5 bases; unmatched junction nucleotides: 15. This chain's CDR3 is CASSLEKAGESKFETQYF. In nucleotides, the CDR3 is TGTGCCAGCAGCTTGGAAAAAGCGGGGGAAAGCAAGTTTGAGACCCAGTACTTC.

The chain joins TRBV4-3 to TRBJ2-1; TRBD2 matches 8 bases. J was trimmed by 7 bases and V by 0 bases; bases with no gene match: 5. The CDR3 runs 15 residues. Looked up from germline, CDR1 is LGHNA and CDR2 is YSLEER. The CDR3: CASSQEYRLANEQFF. Written as DNA, the CDR3 is TGCGCCAGCAGCCAAGAATACCGACTAGCGAATGAGCAGTTCTTC.

The chain has TRBV2 and TRBJ1-6, with 12 bases identical to TRBD1. J gave up 13 bases and V 2 bases, and 3 bases lay outside the gene matches. Germline CDR1 and CDR2: SNHLY and FYNNEI. This CDR3 is 14 amino acids long. For the CDR3, the DNA is TGTGCCAGCAGTGAAATCGGGACAGGGGGCCCCCTCCACTTT. Residues: CASSEIGTGGPLHF.

This clone was counted between two and nine times. The chain combines TRBV25-1 with TRBJ2-6; the D gene is possibly TRBD2 (5 bases). V dropped 10 bases and J dropped 0 bases, with 7 bases sitting between them. Germline CDR1 and CDR2: MGHDK and SYGVNS. The CDR3 runs to 13 residues. CDR3 DNA: TGTGCCACCGGGAACTCTGGGGCCAACGTCCTGACTTTC. Translating gives CATGNSGANVLTF.

The genes are TRBV4-2 and TRBJ2-7; 11 nucleotides line up with TRBD2. The CDR3 has 16 residues. Trimming at V came to 4 bases and at J to 0 bases, leaving 5 bases not matched to a gene. Per germline, CDR1 LGHNA and CDR2 YNFKEQ. The CDR3 region has the DNA TGTGCCAGCAGCCCAGGGACTAGCGGACACTCCTACGAGCAGTACTTC. Encoded protein: CASSPGTSGHSYEQYF.

The CDR3 region is CASSLEWGDSRQYF. The DNA of the CDR3 is TGTGCCAGCAGTTTAGAATGGGGGGACAGTAGGCAGTATTTT. The genes are TRBV27 and TRBJ2-3; possible D gene TRBD1, 7 bases. The CDR3 has 14 residues. V lost 2 bases and J lost 11, with 17 bases in between. Germline values: CDR1 MNHEY, CDR2 SMNVEV (reference sequence).

This chain uses TRBV5-4 with TRBJ2-3; 7 bases agree with TRBD1. J was trimmed by 2 bases and V by 8 bases; bases with no gene match: 5. CDR3 size: 13 residues. CDR1 is SGHNT and CDR2 is YYREEE in the germline V gene (reference sequence). The CDR3 reads CASRQGSTDTQYF. The CDR3 DNA follows: TGTGCCAGTCGACAGGGTTCCACAGATACGCAGTATTTT.

The rearrangement uses TRBV4-2 and TRBJ2-7; perhaps TRBD1 as D (6 bases). The CDR3 is 15 residues long. From germline, CDR1 is LGHNA and CDR2 YNFKEQ. Trimming shortened V by 0 bases and J by 3 bases, and 12 bases separated the two germline ends. Here the CDR3 DNA reads TGTGCCAGCAGCCAAGAGGGGGCAGGAGACTACGAGCAGTACTTC. Its translation is CASSQEGAGDYEQYF.

The chain has TRBV7-7 and TRBJ1-5, with D perhaps TRBD1 (6 bases). CDR1 and CDR2 (germline): SSHAT, FNYEAQ (reference sequence). This CDR3 has 15 residues. V was pared by 1 base and J by 3 bases, with 10 bases between. The CDR3 here is CASSLETGSNQPQHF. The CDR3 DNA reads TGTGCCAGCAGCTTAGAGACAGGATCCAATCAGCCCCAGCATTTT.

The chain uses TRBV4-1 and TRBJ2-7; 8 bases are a match to TRBD1. The CDR3 contains 16 residues. The germline gives CDR1 MGHRA, CDR2 YSYEKL. V trimming: 0 bases; J trimming: 2 bases; junction bases outside the gene matches: 6. This CDR3 reads CASSQEEAQGAYEQYF. The CDR3 DNA is TGCGCCAGCAGCCAAGAGGAAGCACAGGGGGCCTACGAGCAGTACTTC.

Turning to this clone: Other nucleotide sequences in the sample specify the same CDR3. V is TRBV7-9 and J is TRBJ2-7; the D gene is possibly TRBD1 (5 bases). Germline loops: CDR1 SEHNR, CDR2 FQNEAQ (reference sequence). The V end lost 5 bases, the J end lost 5 bases, and 10 bases lay between the germline ends. The CDR3 is made up of 12 amino acids. The CDR3 sequence: CASSPGSHEQYF. As DNA, the CDR3 is TGTGCCAGCAGCCCAGGGTCCCACGAGCAGTACTTC.

The chain uses TRBV11-3 and TRBJ2-5; 8 bases map to TRBD1. CDR3 length: 13 residues. Trimming at V came to 5 bases and at J to 5 bases, leaving 4 bases not matched to a gene. CDR1 SGHNT and CDR2 YENEEA come from the germline V gene. CDR3 DNA: TGTGCCAGCAGCCCCAGGGGGCAGGAGACCCAGTACTTC. Its translation is CASSPRGQETQYF.

In its sample, this clone was seen a few times. The chain joins TRBV5-1 to TRBJ2-3; no clear D. Germline CDR1 is SGHRS and CDR2 is YFSETQ. Trimming took 0 bases from V and 0 from J, leaving 5 bases between them. The CDR3 loop spans 14 amino acids. Written as DNA, the CDR3 is TGCGCCAGCAGCTTGGCCGGGAGCACAGATACGCAGTATTTT. Translated: CASSLAGSTDTQYF.

The chain recombines TRBV6-4 with TRBJ2-1, with 7 bases fitting TRBD2. With V trimmed by 8 bases and J by 10 bases, 17 bases remained unmatched. The CDR3 spans 15 residues. CDR1 is MRHNA and CDR2 is SNTAGT in the germline V gene. DNA of the CDR3: TGTGCCAGCTCGCGGGGAGGGGCGGCGCCCCGGGAGCAGTTCTTC. Encoded protein: CASSRGGAAPREQFF.

The chain has TRBV5-1 and TRBJ2-1, with 9 bases identical to TRBD2. The CDR3 is 20 amino acids. Germline V gene sequence: CDR1 SGHRS, CDR2 YFSETQ. With V trimmed by 4 bases and J by 1 base, 18 bases remained unmatched. This chain's CDR3 is CASSPRGGGRAKSSYNEQFF. The CDR3 DNA reads as TGCGCCAGCAGCCCCAGGGGGGGCGGGAGGGCCAAGTCATCCTACAATGAGCAGTTCTTC.

J is TRBJ1-1 and V is TRBV7-9; 8 bases match TRBD1. Trimming took 4 bases from V and 0 from J; bases not matched to a gene: 4. Germline lookup yields CDR1 SEHNR and CDR2 FQNEAQ (reference sequence). There are 15 residues in the CDR3. CDR3 coding DNA: TGTGCCAGCAGCTCGGACAGGGAGGTGAACACTGAAGCTTTCTTT. This translates into CASSSDREVNTEAFF.

The gene calls are TRBV11-2 and TRBJ2-7; 7 positions match TRBD2. The trim removed 5 bases at V and 4 bases at J, leaving 11 bases unmatched. CDR1 is SGHAT and CDR2 is FQNNGV in the germline V gene. This CDR3 contains 15 residues. The CDR3 protein is CASSLVAGPMYEQYF. The CDR3 nucleotides are TGTGCCAGCAGCCTAGTAGCGGGTCCTATGTACGAGCAGTACTTC.

This clone was observed a few times. CDR3 amino acids: CASSLRTGDGYTF. The CDR3 DNA reads TGTGCCAGCAGTTTACGGACAGGGGATGGCTACACCTTC. The chain carries TRBV27 and TRBJ1-2; 9 positions match TRBD1. The CDR3 has 13 residues. J gave up 6 bases and V 2 bases, and 1 base lay outside the gene matches. Germline V gene data show CDR1 as MNHEY and CDR2 as SMNVEV (reference sequence).

The CDR3 spells CASAGQDLSYEQYF. CDR3 coding DNA: TGTGCCAGCGCGGGACAGGACCTCTCCTACGAGCAGTACTTC. J is TRBJ2-7 and V is TRBV7-9; 8 nucleotides line up with TRBD1. CDR3 size: 14 residues. Per germline, CDR1 SEHNR and CDR2 FQNEAQ (reference sequence). The J segment lost 0 bases and the V segment lost 8 bases, leaving 6 bases of the junction unmatched.

The rearrangement links TRBV10-3 to TRBJ1-2; perhaps TRBD1 as D (5 bases). Germline V lookup: CDR1 ENHRY, CDR2 SYGVKD. With 5 bases removed from V and 13 bases from J, the gap between germline ends came to 17 bases. The CDR3 is made up of 12 amino acids. CDR3 DNA sequence: TGTGCCATCAGTAACCTCGGGGAGGGGTCCACCTTC. This encodes CAISNLGEGSTF.

The chain has TRBV10-2 and TRBJ1-2; D perhaps matches TRBD1 (5 bases). Trimming stripped 0 bases from V and 7 bases from J, with 9 bases between. The CDR3 totals 13 residues. Per germline, CDR1 WSHSY and CDR2 SAAADI. The CDR3 is CASSESRERGYTF. As DNA, the CDR3 is TGCGCCAGCAGTGAGTCCAGGGAACGTGGCTACACCTTC.

Concerning this clone itself: Other DNA sequences in this sample translate to the same CDR3. The chain employs TRBV19 and TRBJ2-3; D is ambiguous. Germline V lookup: CDR1 LNHDA, CDR2 SQIVND (reference sequence). With 4 bases removed from V and 0 bases from J, the gap between germline ends came to 5 bases. The CDR3 has 13 residues. The CDR3 nucleotides are TGTGCCAGTAGTACCACTAGCACAGATACGCAGTATTTT. This gives the protein CASSTTSTDTQYF.